One sample yielded the 25 T cell receptor beta chains listed below, sequenced in a study of Ad26.COV2.S vaccination and SARS-CoV-2 variants. Some clones are missing from TCRdb's copy, which holds only in-frame ones; the method was immunoSEQ multiplex PCR. Altogether 300,000 to 350,000 clones are present, about 88% being singletons, with the ten largest covering around 6.6%. Treatment of the sample: about 20 received Ad26.COV2.S at low or high dose, single or two shots; about 5 received placebo; per-sample allocation not given. The samples date from day 63 after the first vaccine or placebo injection. Sequenced material: peripheral blood, taken in a trial of Ad26.COV2.S vaccine versus placebo. These receptors all come from a person between 18 and 65 years old who received the Ad26.COV2.S COVID-19 vaccine or a placebo.

This chain uses TRBV27 with TRBJ2-3; TRBD2 is a possible D gene (6 bases). Per the germline V gene, CDR1 is MNHEY and CDR2 is SMNVEV (reference sequence). V lost 2 bases to trimming and J lost 5 bases, with 14 bases between them. This CDR3 spans 15 amino acids. The chain's CDR3 is CASSLGLLEVDTQYF. DNA for the CDR3: TGTGCCAGCAGTTTAGGACTACTAGAAGTAGATACGCAGTATTTT.

The CDR3 region is CASSMTSGGAKQFF. CDR3 DNA sequence: TGTGCCAGTAGTATGACTAGCGGGGGGGCTAAGCAGTTCTTC. The J gene is TRBJ2-1, the V gene TRBV19; TRBD2 aligns across 14 bases. V lost 3 bases and J lost 11; bases outside the gene matches: 3. CDR1 and CDR2 from the germline V gene are LNHDA and SQIVND (reference sequence). The CDR3 loop spans 14 amino acids.

The chain employs TRBV5-1 and TRBJ1-1, with 7 bases lining up with TRBD1. The germline V gene has CDR1 SGHRS and CDR2 YFSETQ. The CDR3 covers 13 residues. Trimming removed 4 bases from V and 4 bases from J; junction bases left unmatched: 4. CDR3 nucleotides: TGCGCCAGCAGCGTATACAGGGGCACTGAAGCTTTCTTT. Its translation: CASSVYRGTEAFF. The entire variable domain, with the rest obtained from reference TRBV5-1 and TRBJ1-1, is as follows: KAGVTQTPRYLIKTRGQQVTLSCSPISGHRSVSWYQQTPGQGLQFLFEYFSETQRNKGNFPGRFSGRQFSNSRSEMNVSTLELGDSALYLCASSVYRGTEAFFGQGTRLTVV.

The gene calls are TRBV10-2 and TRBJ2-1, with TRBD1 as a possible D gene (6 bases). The CDR3 consists of 16 residues. The germline V and J ends were trimmed by 3 bases and 3 bases, with 15 bases remaining between them. Per germline, CDR1 WSHSY and CDR2 SAAADI. The CDR3 loop is CASSERDRKIYNEQFF. In DNA form, the CDR3 reads TGCGCCAGCAGTGAACGAGACAGGAAGATCTACAATGAGCAGTTCTTC.

The chain uses TRBV19 and TRBJ2-3; a weak D match, TRBD1 (6 bases). The V and J ends lost 2 bases and 2 bases respectively, with 17 bases between them. This CDR3 spans 17 amino acids. Germline V gene data show CDR1 as LNHDA and CDR2 as SQIVND (reference sequence). The CDR3 DNA follows: TGTGCCAGTAGTATATCATCCGGGACATTTTTCACAGATACGCAGTATTTT. Protein sequence: CASSISSGTFFTDTQYF. The whole variable domain, filled in from reference TRBV19 and TRBJ2-3, reads DGGITQSPKYLFRKEGQNVTLSCEQNLNHDAMYWYRQDPGQGLRLIYYSQIVNDFQKGDIAEGYSVSREKKESFPLTVTSAQKNPTAFYLCASSISSGTFFTDTQYFGPGTRLTVL.

This sequence joins TRBV4-2 and TRBJ2-7, with 13 bases matching TRBD2. Per germline, CDR1 LGHNA and CDR2 YNFKEQ. CDR3 length: 14 residues. Germline trimming cut 6 bases from V and 3 bases from J; bases unmatched to any gene: 2. The CDR3 loop reads CASSRLAGGYEQYF. The CDR3 bases are TGTGCCAGCAGTAGACTAGCGGGGGGCTACGAGCAGTACTTC.

Turning to this clone: At the DNA level, this CDR3 is encoded by other sequences in the same sample as well. The rearrangement links TRBV9 to TRBJ1-2; D uncertain. Trimming cost V 0 bases and J 2 bases, with 8 bases left between them. The CDR3 length is 14 residues. Germline V lookup: CDR1 SGDLS, CDR2 YYNGEE. DNA for the CDR3: TGTGCCAGCAGCGTAGGGGCAGGAAACTATGGCTACACCTTC. Translation gives CASSVGAGNYGYTF.

As for this clone: This CDR3 is also generated by other DNA sequences in the sample. The chain is built from TRBV9 and TRBJ2-2; 7 bases fit TRBD2. Germline CDR1 is SGDLS and CDR2 is YYNGEE. The CDR3 loop spans 14 amino acids. J gave up 5 bases and V 0 bases, and 1 base lay outside the gene matches. CDR3: CASSVVGGTGELFF. In DNA form, the CDR3 reads TGTGCCAGCAGCGTAGTCGGGGGGACCGGGGAGCTGTTTTTT.

This chain connects TRBV6-5 to TRBJ2-3; TRBD2 is a possible D gene (6 bases). Looked up from germline, CDR1 is MNHEY and CDR2 is SVGAGI. V lost 7 bases to trimming and J lost 10 bases, with 12 bases between them. This CDR3 has 11 residues. CDR3 loop: CASTLGGSQYF. CDR3 nucleotide sequence: TGTGCCAGCACCCTTGGGGGGTCGCAGTATTTT.

The rearrangement joins TRBV6-5 to TRBJ1-6; the D is unclear. This CDR3 comprises 14 residues. V lost 2 bases, J lost 10 bases, and 12 bases lay in between. Germline CDR1 is MNHEY and CDR2 is SVGAGI. CDR3 sequence: CASSYRRTESPLHF. For the CDR3, the DNA is TGTGCCAGCAGTTACAGGCGGACTGAATCACCCCTCCACTTT.

This clone is a singleton in its sample. V and J are TRBV6-4 and TRBJ2-6; no firm D call. V dropped 4 bases and J dropped 0 bases, with 7 bases sitting between them. The CDR3 runs to 15 residues. Germline loops: CDR1 MRHNA, CDR2 SNTAGT. CDR3 region: CASSVEGSGANVLTF. Here the CDR3 DNA reads TGTGCCAGCAGTGTCGAAGGCTCTGGGGCCAACGTCCTGACTTTC.

This chain links TRBV7-2 with TRBJ2-3; D remains unclear. V was trimmed by 1 base and J by 0 bases, leaving 11 bases between them. This CDR3 is built from 16 residues. Germline V gene data show CDR1 as SGHTA and CDR2 as FQGNSA. In nucleotides, the CDR3 is TGTGCCAGCAGCTTAGTGGCAGAAACTAGCACAGATACGCAGTATTTT. Amino acid sequence: CASSLVAETSTDTQYF.

This clone appeared a single time. The CDR3: CATSDFLSARTADYEQYF. The DNA of the CDR3 is TGTGCCACCAGTGATTTTTTATCTGCTCGGACAGCGGACTACGAGCAGTACTTC. J is TRBJ2-7 and V is TRBV24-1; D might be TRBD1 (6 bases). V lost 1 base and J 3 bases, leaving 21 bases between the germline ends. Germline lookup yields CDR1 KGHDR and CDR2 SFDVKD. The CDR3 runs to 18 residues.

The table lists this clone with a count of one. The chain couples TRBV3-1 (or the pseudogene TRBV3-2) to TRBJ2-3; 8 bases are a match to TRBD2. CDR3 size: 15 residues. CDR1 is LGHDT, CDR2 YNNKEL, per germline (reference sequence). V dropped 3 bases and J dropped 1; count of bases not matched to a gene: 3. Here the CDR3 reads CASSHSGTGTDTQYF. CDR3 DNA sequence: TGTGCCAGCAGCCATAGCGGGACCGGCACAGATACGCAGTATTTT.

In its sample, this clone was seen once. The chain links TRBV19 to TRBJ1-1; no definite D call. V was pared by 9 bases and J by 1 base, with 18 bases between. Germline-derived CDR1 and CDR2 are LNHDA and SQIVND (reference sequence). The CDR3 extends over 15 amino acids. The CDR3 region is CASATPSYSNTEAFF. The CDR3 DNA reads TGTGCCAGCGCGACCCCCAGCTACTCGAACACTGAAGCTTTCTTT.

V usage is TRBV27 and J usage is TRBJ2-1; D is uncertain. Trimming left V 3 bases short and J 9 bases short, with 9 bases between. This CDR3 has 12 residues. The germline V gene encodes CDR1 MNHEY and CDR2 SMNVEV (reference sequence). The CDR3 loop reads CASSFPSAEQFF. In DNA form, the CDR3 reads TGTGCCAGCAGTTTTCCCAGCGCTGAGCAGTTCTTC.

This clone appeared once. This sequence joins TRBV5-5 and TRBJ2-3; maybe TRBD2 (5 bases). V lost 0 bases, J lost 2 bases, and 16 bases lay in between. CDR3 length equals 17 residues. Germline assignment: CDR1 SGHKS and CDR2 YYEKEE (reference sequence). The DNA for the CDR3 is TGTGCCAGCAGCTTGGGGGGAAGTTTAGCGATCACAGATACGCAGTATTTT. This sequence encodes CASSLGGSLAITDTQYF.

The chain employs TRBV5-4 and TRBJ2-3; TRBD1 is a possible D gene (5 bases). Deletions cut 4 bases from V and 4 bases from J, with 19 bases between. The CDR3 contains 16 residues. Looked up from germline, CDR1 is SGHNT and CDR2 is YYREEE (reference sequence). CDR3 DNA sequence: TGTGCCAGCAGCCCCGGGCAGGGAAAGTTGGCAGATACGCAGTATTTT. Translation: CASSPGQGKLADTQYF.

As regards this clone: The same CDR3 is also encoded by other DNA sequences in this sample. The chain combines TRBV9 with TRBJ2-3; D remains ambiguous. Looked up from germline, CDR1 is SGDLS and CDR2 is YYNGEE. The V gene lost 3 bases and the J gene lost 1 base, with 6 bases spanning the gap. The CDR3 runs to 13 residues. The CDR3 nucleotides are TGTGCCAGCAGCGCGAGAGGCACAGATACGCAGTATTTT. It yields the protein CASSARGTDTQYF.

CDR3 bases: TGTGCCAGCAGCCCCGGGACAGGGACCGGGGAGCTGTTTTTT. This gives the protein CASSPGTGTGELFF. The chain uses TRBV3-1 (or the pseudogene TRBV3-2) and TRBJ2-2, with 9 bases aligning to TRBD1. The length of the CDR3 is 14 residues. J was trimmed by 5 bases and V by 4 bases; bases with no gene match: 2. Germline V gene data show CDR1 as LGHDT and CDR2 as YNNKEL (reference sequence).

This chain links TRBV28 with TRBJ1-6, with 10 bases matching TRBD1. The V and J ends lost 8 bases and 10 bases, in that order; junction bases with no gene match: 8. The CDR3 has 14 residues. CDR1 is MDHEN, CDR2 SYDVKM, per germline. The CDR3 DNA follows: TGTGCCAGCGGACCGGGACAGGGGTTGTCACCCCTCCACTTT. Amino acids: CASGPGQGLSPLHF.

This chain uses TRBV10-3 with TRBJ2-7, with D maybe TRBD1 (6 bases). This CDR3 spans 14 amino acids. V gave up 2 bases and J gave up 2 bases, with 10 bases separating them. The germline V gene encodes CDR1 ENHRY and CDR2 SYGVKD. The chain's CDR3 is CAISEGGHTYEQYF. In DNA form, the CDR3 reads TGTGCCATCAGTGAGGGGGGACACACCTACGAGCAGTACTTC.

The table lists this clone with a few counts. This chain links TRBV6-4 with TRBJ2-1, with 9 nucleotides matching TRBD2. With V trimmed by 8 bases and J by 7 bases, 9 bases remained unmatched. This CDR3 spans 14 amino acids. CDR1 and CDR2 from the germline V gene are MRHNA and SNTAGT. The chain's CDR3 is CASAGGSGSNEQFF. Here the CDR3 DNA reads TGTGCCAGCGCGGGGGGTAGCGGGAGTAATGAGCAGTTCTTC.

The chain links TRBV4-1 to TRBJ1-2; 11 bases agree with TRBD1. V dropped 4 bases and J dropped 7; count of bases not matched to a gene: 8. The CDR3 runs 15 residues. Germline loops: CDR1 MGHRA, CDR2 YSYEKL. CDR3 sequence: CASSPGQGQGVGYTF. CDR3 nucleotides: TGCGCCAGCAGCCCAGGCCAGGGACAGGGGGTTGGCTACACCTTC.

The chain links TRBV25-1 to TRBJ1-1; D remains ambiguous. CDR1 is MGHDK and CDR2 is SYGVNS in the germline V gene. V lost 6 bases and J 7 bases, leaving 9 bases between the germline ends. CDR3 length: 11 amino acids. Here the CDR3 DNA reads TGTGCCAGCAGAACGGGGATTGAAGCTTTCTTT. Protein product: CASRTGIEAFF.